What follows describes a single TCR beta chain. This receptor's antigen is unknown. Base qualities are not recorded, but no much larger clone differs from it by a single base. The data are from a study of healthy donors' naive CD4 and CD8 T cells (dated by TCRdb to the mid-2010s). As for the study more broadly: Donors were chosen to span three age groups (20-25, 40-50 and 60-70 years, about 6 each), with mean age roughly 47 and half female. For TCR alpha, a new primer set was designed to cover all functional IMGT alpha gene variants, and the remainder of the protocol was kept the same as the beta-chain workflow. Rearranged TCR alpha and beta chains from naive CD4+ and CD8+ T cells were sequenced in the study to test how TCR variation relates to lineage commitment. Peripheral blood mononuclear cells were obtained from 15 to 20 unrelated, healthy individuals. The donors were HLA-typed by sequencing at HLA-A, -B, -C, -DRB1, -DQB1 and -DPB1, using the SBTexcellerator protocol, an ABI3130xl analyzer and SBTengine software. Broader findings and caveats from the paper: The study did not directly address possible repertoire bias arising from homeostatic proliferation of naive T cells. Around 14% of the variance in CD4/CD8 propensity appeared to be explained jointly by V genes, J genes and CDR3 charge, in a largely additive manner. Because alpha and beta chains were sequenced in bulk and could not be paired, the effects of the two chains in combination were not assessed. In both chains, CD4+ lineage was associated with a positively charged CDR3, and CD8+ lineage was associated with a negatively charged CDR3. Bias between naive CD4+ and CD8+ cells was reportedly observed for most V and J gene segments, consistently across donors and independently of HLA genotype.

Sequencing was performed on a 454 GS FLX Titanium. A previously published linear amplification protocol was used to build TCR libraries from around 500 ng of total RNA. Sequencing was performed on the Roche/454 Genome Sequencer with Titanium chemistry. From the authors' description of their analysis: A total of 78,498 rearranged TCR alpha transcripts were sequenced from several of the healthy donors. Duplicate transcripts were dropped, and unique TCR clonotypes were identified by the CDR3 junction according to IMGT nomenclature. Logistic regression in R 2.13.0 modeled CD4 versus CD8 status as a function of V and J genes, with adjustment for donor effects and Bonferroni correction for multiple testing. The public reads were reprocessed in TCRdb via fastp at Q25 and MiXCR, keeping in-frame beta chains. Entries that share a CDR3 protein sequence are merged under the most common genes and DNA. The V and J calls were not made by the authors but by TCRdb's processing. This sample is represented by about 180,000 distinct CDR3 sequences; 65% to 75% of them were singletons. The ten largest clones capture about 2.3% of the sample.

Cells with a CD4+CD8-CD45RO-CD45RA+ profile were isolated by FACS and defined as naive CD4+ T cells, and those with a CD8+CD4-CD45RA+CD27bright profile were defined as naive CD8+ T cells. The antibodies used for sorting targeted CD4 (RPA-T4), CD8 (SK1), CD27 (O323), CD45RA (HI100) and CD45RO (UCHL1). The clonotype was recovered from a pool of human donors in good health; the sample pools cells from several healthy donors. Sequencing used naive CD4+ and CD8+ T cells sorted from blood, pooled from several donors. This specimen's cell subset or site label, interpreted: FACS-sorted naive CD4+ (CD45RO-CD45RA+) and naive CD8+ (CD45RA+CD27bright) T cells.

This receptor has the CDR3 CASSLLAEGPTDTQYF. The nucleotide sequence reads TGTGCCAGCAGTTTGTTAGCGGAGGGGCCGACAGATACGCAGTATTTT. The chain is assembled from TRBV6-5 and TRBJ2-3; the D gene is perhaps TRBD2, from 6 matching bases. The cysteine opens and the phenylalanine closes a CDR3 of 16 amino acids. The only DNA kept is the CDR3, 48 bases in frame from the first base. V and J are truncated by 4 bases and 3 bases respectively, leaving an intervening sequence of 17 bases. According to the germline V gene, CDR1 reads MNHEY and CDR2 reads SVGAGI.